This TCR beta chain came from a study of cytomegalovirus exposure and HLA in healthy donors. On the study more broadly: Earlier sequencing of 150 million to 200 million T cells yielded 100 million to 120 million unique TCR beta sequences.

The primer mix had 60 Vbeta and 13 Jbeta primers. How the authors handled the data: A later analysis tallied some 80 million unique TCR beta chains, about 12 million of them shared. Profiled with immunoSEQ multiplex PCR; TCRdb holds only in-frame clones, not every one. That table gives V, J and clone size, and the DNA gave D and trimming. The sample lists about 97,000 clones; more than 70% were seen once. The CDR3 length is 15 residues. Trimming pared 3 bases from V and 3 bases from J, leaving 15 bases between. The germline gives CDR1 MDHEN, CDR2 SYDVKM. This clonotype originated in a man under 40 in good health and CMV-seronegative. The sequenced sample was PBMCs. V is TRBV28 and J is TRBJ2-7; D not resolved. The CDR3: CASSFIADLGYEQYF. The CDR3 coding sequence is TGTGCCAGCAGTTTCATCGCGGATCTGGGCTACGAGCAGTACTTC.